What follows are 23 T cell receptor beta chains derived from one specimen sequenced in a study of blood T cell repertoires in COVID-19. This table comes from immunoSEQ multiplex PCR, and its TCRdb copy is limited to in-frame clones, with some not included. The sample consists of about 68,000 clones, 80% of them appearing once. Sequenced sample: peripheral blood. Receptors were obtained from a human donor in a cohort sampled during active COVID-19.

The chain carries TRBV4-1 and TRBJ2-5; 9 nucleotides line up with TRBD1. Trimming at V came to 4 bases and at J to 1 base, leaving 4 bases not matched to a gene. The germline V gene has CDR1 MGHRA and CDR2 YSYEKL. The CDR3 is 15 amino acids. The CDR3 DNA sequence: TGCGCCAGCAGCCGTCCGGGACAGGGCCAAGAGACCCAGTACTTC. This sequence encodes CASSRPGQGQETQYF.

The chain is built from TRBV9 and TRBJ1-6, with D perhaps matching TRBD1 (5 bases). V lost 0 bases and J lost 6, with 7 bases in between. This CDR3 is 14 amino acids long. Germline V lookup: CDR1 SGDLS, CDR2 YYNGEE. The CDR3 DNA reads TGTGCCAGCAGCGTAGGGACACCTAATTCACCCCTCCACTTT. It yields the protein CASSVGTPNSPLHF.

The chain carries TRBV7-3 and TRBJ1-1, with TRBD1 as a possible D gene (5 bases). The CDR3 is made up of 14 amino acids. Between the trimmed V and J ends, which lost 2 bases and 3 bases, there was a span of 10 bases. Germline V lookup: CDR1 SGHTA, CDR2 FQGTGA. The CDR3: CASSLSGLDTEAFF. For the CDR3, the DNA is TGTGCCAGCAGCTTATCAGGGTTAGACACTGAAGCTTTCTTT.

This chain links TRBV10-3 with TRBJ1-1; no clear D. The CDR3 is made up of 13 amino acids. Trimming shortened V by 6 bases and J by 1 base, and 9 bases separated the two germline ends. Germline CDR1 is ENHRY and CDR2 is SYGVKD. The CDR3 DNA follows: TGTGCCATCAGACAGTCTCCGAACACTGAAGCTTTCTTT. It encodes CAIRQSPNTEAFF.

The chain links TRBV7-9 to TRBJ2-1; 8 nucleotides match TRBD1. V shed 5 bases, J shed 8 bases, and the junction held 11 bases outside the gene matches. Germline CDR1 is SEHNR and CDR2 is FQNEAQ (reference sequence). The CDR3 runs to 15 residues. CDR3 loop: CASSPPLDRVHEQFF. In DNA, the CDR3 is TGTGCCAGCAGCCCTCCCTTGGACAGGGTACATGAGCAGTTCTTC.

In its sample, this clone was seen a few times. The genes are TRBV6-2 or TRBV6-3 and TRBJ1-5; TRBD1 matches at 8 bases. V was clipped by 5 bases and J by 7 bases; unmatched bases: 10. Germline V gene sequence: CDR1 MNHEY, CDR2 SVGEGT. The CDR3 sequence is 15 residues long. The CDR3 DNA reads TGTGCCAGCAGTCGTTCAGGGGGCGCAGGGCAGCCCCAGCATTTT. Encoded protein: CASSRSGGAGQPQHF.

The chain joins TRBV11-1 to TRBJ2-3, with D perhaps matching TRBD2 (5 bases). Trimming took 5 bases from V and 6 from J, leaving 12 bases between them. The CDR3 length is 13 residues. The V gene's germline CDR1 is SGHAT and CDR2 FQDESV (reference sequence). CDR3 region: CASSRYGVDTQYF. The CDR3, as DNA: TGTGCCAGCAGCCGATACGGGGTGGATACGCAGTATTTT.

The chain is built from TRBV9 and TRBJ2-1; a weak D match, TRBD1 (6 bases). The V and J ends lost 0 bases and 6 bases respectively, with 10 bases between them. The CDR3 spans 14 residues. The germline V gene encodes CDR1 SGDLS and CDR2 YYNGEE. The CDR3 reads CASSVATGPNEQFF. The CDR3 nucleotides read TGTGCCAGCAGCGTAGCTACAGGGCCCAATGAGCAGTTCTTC.

This sequence joins TRBV9 and TRBJ2-5; possibly TRBD2 for D (7 bases). V dropped 3 bases and J dropped 2 bases, with 14 bases sitting between them. This CDR3 spans 15 amino acids. Looked up from germline, CDR1 is SGDLS and CDR2 is YYNGEE. CDR3 region: CASSALGGRQETQYF. The DNA for the CDR3 is TGTGCCAGCAGCGCCTTGGGGGGGCGGCAAGAGACCCAGTACTTC.

V usage is TRBV6-2 or TRBV6-3 and J usage is TRBJ1-5; 8 positions agree with TRBD1. V dropped 2 bases and J dropped 4; count of bases not matched to a gene: 4. The CDR3 has 15 amino acids. The germline V gene encodes CDR1 MNHEY and CDR2 SVGEGT. The CDR3 region is CASSYHDRGNQPQHF. The CDR3 DNA follows: TGTGCCAGCAGTTACCATGACAGGGGAAATCAGCCCCAGCATTTT.

The gene calls are TRBV9 and TRBJ1-6, with D uncertain. Germline V CDR1 and CDR2: SGDLS, YYNGEE. Trimming cost V 0 bases and J 2 bases, with 6 bases left between them. CDR3 length: 15 amino acids. The CDR3 nucleotides read TGTGCCAGCAGCGTAGACTTAACCTATAATTCACCCCTCCACTTT. It specifies CASSVDLTYNSPLHF.

This clone has a single count. This sequence joins TRBV7-9 and TRBJ2-3; the match to TRBD2 covers 7 bases. CDR3 size: 15 residues. Germline V lookup: CDR1 SEHNR, CDR2 FQNEAQ (reference sequence). V shed 1 base and J 4 bases; nucleotides not matched to a gene: 5. CDR3 region: CASSLDGGRPDTQYF. The CDR3 DNA follows: TGTGCCAGCAGCTTAGACGGCGGGAGACCAGATACGCAGTATTTT.

By proportion, this clone is medium-sized. This CDR3 is CASVKMGGTRTEAFF. The CDR3 DNA reads as TGTGCCAGCGTGAAGATGGGGGGGACGAGGACTGAAGCTTTCTTT. V usage is TRBV28 and J usage is TRBJ1-1; the D gene is possibly TRBD1 (5 bases). CDR1 is MDHEN, CDR2 SYDVKM, per germline. Deletions cut 8 bases from V and 5 bases from J, with 21 bases between. CDR3 length: 15 residues.

This clone was recorded a few times. The chain is built from TRBV30 and TRBJ1-5; 9 bases fit TRBD1. V trimming: 3 bases; J trimming: 4 bases; junction bases outside the gene matches: 1. Germline V gives CDR1 GTSNPN, CDR2 SVGIG (reference sequence). The CDR3 is made up of 13 amino acids. CDR3 sequence: CAWRGQGNQPQHF. The CDR3 DNA sequence: TGTGCCTGGAGGGGACAGGGAAATCAGCCCCAGCATTTT.

This chain links TRBV30 with TRBJ1-4, with 9 nucleotides matching TRBD1. The CDR3 consists of 16 residues. With V trimmed by 0 bases and J by 4 bases, 6 bases remained unmatched. Germline lookup yields CDR1 GTSNPN and CDR2 SVGIG (reference sequence). This CDR3 reads CAWSVKSGQGNEKLFF. The CDR3 DNA sequence: TGTGCCTGGAGTGTAAAGTCGGGACAGGGTAATGAAAAACTGTTTTTT.

This clone was seen repeatedly, ten times or more. The chain has TRBV5-1 and TRBJ1-2, with D perhaps matching TRBD1 (5 bases). Per germline, CDR1 SGHRS and CDR2 YFSETQ. The CDR3 consists of 15 residues. V lost 0 bases and J lost 1, with 10 bases in between. CDR3 DNA: TGCGCCAGCAGCTTGGGGGCAGGGTATAACTATGGCTACACCTTC. This codes for CASSLGAGYNYGYTF.

J is TRBJ1-4 and V is TRBV5-1, with 8 bases fitting TRBD1. V shed 4 bases, J shed 8 bases, and the junction held 10 bases outside the gene matches. Looked up from germline, CDR1 is SGHRS and CDR2 is YFSETQ. This CDR3 has 15 residues. CDR3 bases: TGCGCCAGCAGCACAAACGGACAGGGCCAAGAAAAACTGTTTTTT. Translation: CASSTNGQGQEKLFF.

The chain joins TRBV6-5 to TRBJ1-6; 8 nucleotides line up with TRBD1. This CDR3 is 15 amino acids long. V dropped 2 bases and J dropped 9; count of bases not matched to a gene: 6. CDR1 is MNHEY, CDR2 SVGAGI, per germline. The CDR3, as DNA: TGTGCCAGCAGTTACGCTGGACAGGGACTTTCACCCCTCCACTTT. The encoded protein is CASSYAGQGLSPLHF.

The chain uses TRBV14 and TRBJ1-1; D remains ambiguous. Germline V gene sequence: CDR1 SGHDN, CDR2 FVKESK. This CDR3 comprises 13 residues. Trimming pared 2 bases from V and 5 bases from J, leaving 9 bases between. In DNA form, the CDR3 reads TGTGCCAGCAGCCAATCCTCGCGGACTGAAGCTTTCTTT. Translated, it gives CASSQSSRTEAFF.

The DNA of the CDR3 is TGTGCCAGCAGTTTTATCCCGGGAACTAGCGGGGTCAGCTCCTACAATGAGCAGTTCTTC. This codes for CASSFIPGTSGVSSYNEQFF. The V call is TRBV27, the J call TRBJ2-1; TRBD2 aligns across 10 bases. J was trimmed by 0 bases and V by 3 bases; bases with no gene match: 14. Germline V gene sequence: CDR1 MNHEY, CDR2 SMNVEV (reference sequence). CDR3 length: 20 residues.

This clone has just a few counts. J is TRBJ2-1 and V is TRBV4-3; a possible D gene is TRBD2 (5 bases). This CDR3 contains 13 residues. The ends were cut back, 0 bases at V and 12 bases at J, with 12 bases in the middle. The germline gives CDR1 LGHNA, CDR2 YSLEER. CDR3 DNA sequence: TGCGCCAGCAGCCAAGAGGCCCAGACTACGCAGTTCTTC. This translates into CASSQEAQTTQFF.

The rearrangement joins TRBV2 to TRBJ1-1; tentatively, D is TRBD1 (5 bases). Germline CDR1 SNHLY, CDR2 FYNNEI. V gave up 4 bases and J gave up 4 bases, with 7 bases separating them. The CDR3 sequence is 12 residues long. CDR3: CASSGGGTEAFF. The CDR3 region has the DNA TGTGCCAGCAGTGGGGGGGGCACTGAAGCTTTCTTT.

In this sample, this clone turned up a few times. This rearrangement joins TRBV4-3 to TRBJ2-2, with TRBD2 as a possible D gene (6 bases). The CDR3 is 17 amino acids. Trimming shortened V by 0 bases and J by 1 base, and 12 bases separated the two germline ends. From germline, CDR1 is LGHNA and CDR2 YSLEER. This CDR3 is CASSQDSRGGNTGELFF. The CDR3 region has the DNA TGCGCCAGCAGCCAAGATAGTCGGGGAGGGAACACCGGGGAGCTGTTTTTT.